What follows is one T cell receptor (beta chain) and its context. The antigen remains unidentified. A read error may produce the germline difference seen at one junction end. Primers included in the PCR were 60 Vbeta and 13 Jbeta primers. Sequencing was performed with immunoSEQ multiplex PCR; in TCRdb, only in-frame clones are kept and a portion is missing. The sample lists some 150,000 clones, roughly 77% occurring once. This sample stems from a study of cytomegalovirus exposure and HLA in healthy donors. General observations from the study: An analysis that came later showed most CMV-associated TCR beta chains appearing HLA-restricted.

Germline CDR1 LNHNV, CDR2 YYDKDF (reference sequence). CDR3 size: 17 residues. The clonotype was recovered from a man between 25 and 39 years old in good health and CMV-seropositive. The chain combines TRBV15 with TRBJ1-1; a weak D match, TRBD1 (5 bases). The sample taken for sequencing was PBMCs. In nucleotides, the CDR3 is TGTGCCACCAGCAGAGATTTAAGTAGGGGTGCGAACGCTGAAGCTTTCTTT. Translating gives CATSRDLSRGANAEAFF.